This TCR beta chain stems from a study of T cell clonality in common variable immunodeficiency. Study-wide points: Common variable immunodeficiency TCR beta sequences reportedly had fewer deletions and N-nucleotide insertions.

This CDR3 spans 14 amino acids. Germline CDR1 and CDR2: MNHEY and SVGEGT. V was clipped by 6 bases and J by 6 bases, with 18 bases between them. Each donor provided about 4.5 to 8.5 ml of heparinized whole blood. Sequencing input was equivalent genomic DNA from CVID and controls. Profiled with immunoSEQ multiplex PCR; TCRdb holds only in-frame clones, not every one. The sample was found to contain approximately 45,000 clones, and every one recurs. The table lists this clone with many counts. Its antigen is unknown. The read falls 3 residues short of the CDR3 end, and the missing part is taken from the germline J gene.

Sequenced: peripheral blood mononuclear cells. J is TRBJ2-7 and V is TRBV6-2 or TRBV6-3, with D unresolved. The origin of this receptor is a person aged 18 to 70 in good health. CDR3 region: CASSNPLPRGEQYF. Partial CDR3 DNA: TGTGCCAGCAGCAATCCTTTACCCAGAGGCGAG.